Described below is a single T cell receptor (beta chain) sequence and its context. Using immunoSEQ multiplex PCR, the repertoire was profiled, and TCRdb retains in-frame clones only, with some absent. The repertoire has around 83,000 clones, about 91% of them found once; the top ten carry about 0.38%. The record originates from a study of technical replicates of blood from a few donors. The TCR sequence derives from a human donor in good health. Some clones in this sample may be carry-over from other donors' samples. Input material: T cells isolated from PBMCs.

The CDR3 is CASQWTSGKGGEQFF. DNA of the CDR3: TGTGCCAGTCAATGGACTAGCGGGAAGGGTGGTGAGCAGTTCTTC. V and J are TRBV19 and TRBJ2-1; 12 bases map to TRBD2. V was clipped by 8 bases and J by 9 bases; unmatched bases: 11. Germline CDR1 is LNHDA and CDR2 is SQIVND (reference sequence). The CDR3 spans 15 residues. The full variable domain, rest sourced from reference TRBV19 and TRBJ2-1, is DGGITQSPKYLFRKEGQNVTLSCEQNLNHDAMYWYRQDPGQGLRLIYYSQIVNDFQKGDIAEGYSVSREKKESFPLTVTSAQKNPTAFYLCASQWTSGKGGEQFFGPGTRLTVL.